A single sample is the source of the 20 T cell receptor beta chains below, sequenced in a study of post-analysis software for immune sequencing data. The TCR beta cDNA libraries contained unique molecular identifiers. TCRdb re-derived calls from the PCR reads in MiXCR, one entry per CDR3 protein. The table shows about 540,000 distinct CDR3 sequences, with roughly 34% occurring only once. The antigens of these receptors remain unknown. Broader study findings: There were five or six TRBV segments more frequent in patients than controls, and TRBV5-6, TRBV5-1 and TRBV20-1 were among them.

The specimen was blood. These receptors were obtained from a girl aged 2 to 17 with multiple sclerosis.

This sequence joins TRBV5-1 and TRBJ1-2; D uncertain. The germline V gene encodes CDR1 SGHRS and CDR2 YFSETQ. V gave up 2 bases and J gave up 1 base, with 9 bases separating them. The CDR3 totals 14 residues. The CDR3 reads CASSFSGDNYGYTF. DNA of the CDR3: TGCGCCAGCAGCTTTTCCGGGGATAACTATGGCTACACCTTC. Together with reference TRBV5-1 and TRBJ1-2, the CDR3 gives the full variable domain: KAGVTQTPRYLIKTRGQQVTLSCSPISGHRSVSWYQQTPGQGLQFLFEYFSETQRNKGNFPGRFSGRQFSNSRSEMNVSTLELGDSALYLCASSFSGDNYGYTFGSGTRLTVV.

This rearrangement joins TRBV12-3 or TRBV12-4 to TRBJ1-1; possibly TRBD1 for D (6 bases). Trimming cost V 3 bases and J 0 bases, with 11 bases left between them. The CDR3 is 15 amino acids. The CDR3 DNA follows: TGTGCCAGCAGTTTCCCGGACAGCCTGAACACTGAAGCTTTCTTT. It specifies CASSFPDSLNTEAFF.

This clonotype was seen more than once but under ten times. DNA of the CDR3: TGTGCCAGCAGCTCAGGGGGACGCCCGAGTTACGAGCAGTACTTC. Translated, it gives CASSSGGRPSYEQYF. V is TRBV11-2 and J is TRBJ2-7, with 7 bases matching TRBD1. V shed 4 bases, J shed 4 bases, and the junction held 10 bases outside the gene matches. The CDR3 is made up of 15 amino acids. Germline V gene lookup returns CDR1 SGHAT and CDR2 FQNNGV.

This clonotype was counted ten times or more. The chain links TRBV5-6 to TRBJ2-5; tentatively, D is TRBD2 (6 bases). CDR3 length: 12 amino acids. The germline V gene has CDR1 SGHDT and CDR2 YYEEEE. V was shortened by 3 bases and J by 13 bases, with 16 bases between the two germline ends. The CDR3 spells CASSSGETDSYF. In nucleotides, the CDR3 is TGTGCCAGCAGCTCGGGAGAGACCGACTCGTACTTC.

The J gene is TRBJ2-3, the V gene TRBV5-1; a weak D match, TRBD2 (6 bases). Trimming shortened V by 4 bases and J by 0 bases, and 15 bases separated the two germline ends. The CDR3 has 16 residues. Germline V gene sequence: CDR1 SGHRS, CDR2 YFSETQ. In DNA, the CDR3 is TGCGCCAGCAGCCCTTTTGGAGGGCCTAGCACAGATACGCAGTATTTT. It encodes CASSPFGGPSTDTQYF.

Concerning this clonotype itself: The junction departs from the called germline gene at one end, perhaps through a read error. The V gene is TRBV20-1, the J gene TRBJ1-2, with D perhaps matching TRBD1 (5 bases). The CDR3 has 15 residues. Germline V gives CDR1 DFQATT, CDR2 SNEGSKA (reference sequence). The CDR3 loop is CGAARLGLQSYGYTF. As DNA, the CDR3 is TGCGGTGCGGCGCGGTTGGGACTCCAATCCTATGGCTACACCTTC.

V usage is TRBV20-1 and J usage is TRBJ2-7; the match to TRBD2 covers 7 bases. The J call may be mistaken, given a closer DNA end match to TRBJ2-5. Germline lookup yields CDR1 DFQATT and CDR2 SNEGSKA (reference sequence). The CDR3 sequence is 16 residues long. CDR3 DNA sequence: TGCAGTGCTAGAGATTCCGGGGGGTTATTTCGGGAGACCCAGTACTTC. Translated, it gives CSARDSGGLFRETQYF.

This clonotype has just a few counts. The chain links TRBV10-3 to TRBJ1-5; D gene ambiguous. Germline assignment: CDR1 ENHRY and CDR2 SYGVKD. CDR3 length: 15 amino acids. Between the trimmed V and J ends, which lost 0 bases and 6 bases, there was a span of 12 bases. CDR3 protein: CAISESVGSGQPQHF. The CDR3 region has the DNA TGTGCCATCAGTGAGTCGGTAGGGTCTGGTCAGCCCCAGCATTTT.

The chain combines TRBV20-1 with TRBJ2-2, with a weak D call TRBD2 (5 bases). There are 12 residues in the CDR3. The germline V gene encodes CDR1 DFQATT and CDR2 SNEGSKA (reference sequence). Between the trimmed V and J ends, which lost 6 bases and 6 bases, there was a span of 11 bases. The CDR3 DNA follows: TGCAGTGCCGTAACTAGGGCCGGGGAGCTGTTTTTT. It encodes CSAVTRAGELFF.

This clonotype was counted at least ten times. This rearrangement joins TRBV29-1 to TRBJ2-7; D is uncertain. Trimming cost V 6 bases and J 6 bases, with 9 bases left between them. The CDR3 has 10 amino acids. Per germline, CDR1 SQVTM and CDR2 ANQGSEA. The CDR3: CSVRTGEQYF. The DNA for the CDR3 is TGCAGCGTACGGACGGGCGAGCAGTACTTC.

The chain joins TRBV7-3 to TRBJ1-2, with D tentatively TRBD1 (6 bases). The CDR3 totals 15 residues. V dropped 0 bases and J dropped 5 bases, with 13 bases sitting between them. Germline CDR1 reads SGHTA; CDR2 reads FQGTGA. The CDR3 DNA sequence: TGTGCCAGCAGCTTAACTTCAGGGACACCGTATGGCTACACCTTC. Protein sequence: CASSLTSGTPYGYTF.

V usage is TRBV7-3 and J usage is TRBJ1-1; no reliable D call. Trimming took 2 bases from V and 5 from J, leaving 12 bases between them. Germline V CDR1 and CDR2: SGHTA, FQGTGA. The CDR3 has 14 amino acids. The DNA for the CDR3 is TGTGCCAGCAGCTTATACTCGGGCGGGACTGAAGCTTTCTTT. Translation gives CASSLYSGGTEAFF.

The V and J genes are TRBV6-5 and TRBJ2-2; possibly TRBD1 for D (6 bases). The CDR3 sequence is 17 residues long. V shed 0 bases and J shed 6 bases, with 17 bases lying between them. Germline CDR1 MNHEY, CDR2 SVGAGI. The CDR3, as DNA: TGTGCCAGCAGTTACTCGTTAGGGACATACGAGGCCGGGGAGCTGTTTTTT. This gives the protein CASSYSLGTYEAGELFF.

The chain couples TRBV6-2 or TRBV6-3 to TRBJ2-7; TRBD2 might be the D (5 bases). Germline V gene sequence: CDR1 MNHEY, CDR2 SVGEGT. The CDR3 runs to 16 residues. V was trimmed by 1 base and J by 1 base, leaving 14 bases between them. The CDR3 loop reads CASSYFGMRASYEQYF. The CDR3 DNA reads as TGTGCCAGCAGTTACTTCGGCATGCGGGCGTCCTACGAGCAGTACTTC.

V usage is TRBV6-5 and J usage is TRBJ2-1; 10 bases match TRBD2. Germline CDR1 MNHEY, CDR2 SVGAGI. The CDR3 length is 18 residues. V trimming: 4 bases; J trimming: 4 bases; junction bases outside the gene matches: 13. DNA of the CDR3: TGTGCCAGCAGTTTGGGCCCCCTGGCTAGCGGGGGATACAATGAGCAGTTCTTC. It is translated as CASSLGPLASGGYNEQFF.

Turning to this clonotype: A much larger clone is a single base away; this may be a read error. The rearrangement joins TRBV5-6 to TRBJ2-1, with 14 positions matching TRBD2. The CDR3 covers 17 residues. CDR1 is SGHDT and CDR2 is YYEEEE in the germline V gene. In DNA form, the CDR3 reads TGTGCCGGCAGTTCCGGGACTAGCGGGGGCGGCTGGGATGAGCAGTTCTTC. Translated, it gives CAGSSGTSGGGWDEQFF.

V and J are TRBV29-1 and TRBJ1-2; a possible D gene is TRBD1 (6 bases). V lost 7 bases and J 6 bases, leaving 15 bases between the germline ends. From germline, CDR1 is SQVTM and CDR2 ANQGSEA. The CDR3 contains 12 residues. In nucleotides, the CDR3 is TGCAGCGGACACGAGGGGGTGGATGGCTACACCTTC. It encodes CSGHEGVDGYTF. Based on the CDR3 plus reference TRBV29-1 and TRBJ1-2, the full variable domain is SAVISQKPSRDICQRGTSLTIQCQVDSQVTMMFWYRQQPGQSLTLIATANQGSEATYESGFVIDKFPISRPNLTFSTLTVSNMSPEDSSIYLCSGHEGVDGYTFGSGTRLTVV.

The DNA for the CDR3 is TGCGCCAGCAGCTTCCAACAGGGGGAGACCCAGTTCTTC. It specifies CASSFQQGETQFF. J is TRBJ2-1 and V is TRBV5-1, with TRBD1 matching over 8 bases. The CDR3 sequence is 13 residues long. V shed 2 bases and J 13 bases; nucleotides not matched to a gene: 8. CDR1 and CDR2 (germline): SGHRS, YFSETQ.

This chain joins TRBV28 and TRBJ1-2; D gene uncertain. This CDR3 has 15 residues. V dropped 4 bases and J dropped 3 bases, with 15 bases sitting between them. Germline CDR1 reads MDHEN; CDR2 reads SYDVKM. CDR3 coding DNA: TGTGCCAGCAGTTCTTATGAGGACGGCTACTATGGCTACACCTTC. Translation gives CASSSYEDGYYGYTF.

This clonotype was detected only a few times. The CDR3 sequence: CASSLSGPVSVAYEQYF. The DNA for the CDR3 is TGTGCCAGCAGCTTATCGGGCCCAGTCTCCGTTGCCTACGAGCAGTACTTC. This chain uses TRBV11-1 with TRBJ2-7, with D hard to call. The CDR3 is 17 residues long. Looked up from germline, CDR1 is SGHAT and CDR2 is FQDESV (reference sequence). Trimming stripped 2 bases from V and 2 bases from J, with 19 bases between. The whole variable domain, filled in from reference TRBV11-1 and TRBJ2-7, reads EAEVAQSPRYKITEKSQAVAFWCDPISGHATLYWYRQILGQGPELLVQFQDESVVDDSQLPKDRFSAERLKGVDSTLKIQPAELGDSAMYLCASSLSGPVSVAYEQYFGPGTRLTVT.